The clone carrying this T cell receptor beta chain was seen just once. The sample comes from a study of cytomegalovirus exposure and HLA in healthy donors. Study at large: The 120 validation repertoires used the same platform as the roughly 700 first-cohort repertoires (as reported by a later analysis).

Only in-frame clones appear in the TCRdb table, and some are missing; sequencing was by immunoSEQ multiplex PCR. Of about 71,000 clones in the sample, around 95% were seen once. The CDR3 length is 14 residues. Germline CDR1 SGHKS, CDR2 YYEKEE (reference sequence). J was trimmed by 3 bases and V by 4 bases; bases with no gene match: 4. The V gene is TRBV5-5, the J gene TRBJ2-1, with 7 positions matching TRBD1. This sequence was found in a man aged 18 to 29 in good health and CMV-seropositive. The material sequenced was PBMCs. DNA for the CDR3: TGTGCCAGCAGCCCTCGGGACAGCTACAATGAGCAGTTCTTC. This encodes CASSPRDSYNEQFF.